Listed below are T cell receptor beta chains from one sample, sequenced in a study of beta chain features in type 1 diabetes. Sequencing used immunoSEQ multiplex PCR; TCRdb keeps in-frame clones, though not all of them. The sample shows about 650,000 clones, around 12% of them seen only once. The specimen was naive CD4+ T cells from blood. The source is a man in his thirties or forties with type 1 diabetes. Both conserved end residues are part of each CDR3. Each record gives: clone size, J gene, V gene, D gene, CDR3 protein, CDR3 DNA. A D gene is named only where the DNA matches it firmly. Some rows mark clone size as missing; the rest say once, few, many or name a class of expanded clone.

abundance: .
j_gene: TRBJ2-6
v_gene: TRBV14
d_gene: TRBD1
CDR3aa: CASSSPSGRGLRSGANVLTF
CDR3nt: TGTGCCAGCAGCTCTCCCAGTGGCAGGGGGTTAAGGTCTGGGGCCAACGTCCTGACTTTC

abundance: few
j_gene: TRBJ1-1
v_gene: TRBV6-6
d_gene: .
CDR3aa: CASSYGEAVYTEAFF
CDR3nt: TGTGCCAGCAGTTACGGGGAAGCGGTTTACACTGAAGCTTTCTTT

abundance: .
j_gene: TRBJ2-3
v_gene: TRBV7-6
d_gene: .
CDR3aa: CASSPGLLGTQYF
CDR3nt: TGTGCCAGCAGCCCGGGACTCCTTGGTACGCAGTATTTT

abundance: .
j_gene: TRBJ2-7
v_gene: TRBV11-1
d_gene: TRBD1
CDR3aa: CASGGRDRAIEQYF
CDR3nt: TGTGCCAGCGGTGGCCGGGACAGGGCCATCGAGCAGTACTTC

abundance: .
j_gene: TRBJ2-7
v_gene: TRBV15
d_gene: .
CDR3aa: CATPQGEQYF
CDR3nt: TGTGCCACCCCCCAAGGAGAGCAGTACTTC

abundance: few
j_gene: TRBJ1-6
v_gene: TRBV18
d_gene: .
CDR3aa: CASSPRTDRDSPLHF
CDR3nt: TGTGCCAGCTCACCCCGGACTGACCGGGATTCACCCCTCCACTTT

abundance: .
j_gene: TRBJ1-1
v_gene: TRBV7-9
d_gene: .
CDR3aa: CASSLGRQNTEAFF
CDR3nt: TGTGCCAGCAGCTTAGGGAGACAGAACACTGAAGCTTTCTTT

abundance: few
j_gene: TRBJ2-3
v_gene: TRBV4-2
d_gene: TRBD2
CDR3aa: CASSRTQAGGPSDTQYF
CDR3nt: TGTGCCAGCAGCCGTACCCAAGCGGGGGGGCCCTCAGATACGCAGTATTTT

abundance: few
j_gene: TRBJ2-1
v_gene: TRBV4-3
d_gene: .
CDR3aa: CASSQAQGYEQFF
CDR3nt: TGCGCCAGCAGCCAAGCACAAGGCTATGAGCAGTTCTTC

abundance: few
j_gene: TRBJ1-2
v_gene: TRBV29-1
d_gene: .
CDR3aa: CSVGEGYTF
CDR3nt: TGCAGCGTCGGTGAAGGCTACACCTTC

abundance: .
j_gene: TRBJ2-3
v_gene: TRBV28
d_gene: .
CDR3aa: CATQDTSTDTQYF
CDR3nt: TGTGCCACCCAGGACACTAGCACAGATACGCAGTATTTT

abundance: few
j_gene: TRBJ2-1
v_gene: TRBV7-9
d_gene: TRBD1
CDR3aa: CASSQGTGNEQFF
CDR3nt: TGTGCCAGCAGCCAAGGGACAGGCAATGAGCAGTTCTTC

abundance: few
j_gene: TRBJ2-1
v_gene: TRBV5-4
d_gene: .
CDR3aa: CASSKDPSSYNEQFF
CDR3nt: TGTGCCAGCAGCAAGGACCCGAGCTCCTACAATGAGCAGTTCTTC

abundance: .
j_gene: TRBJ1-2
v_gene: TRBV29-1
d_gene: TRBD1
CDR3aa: CSASGTGRHGYTF
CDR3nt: TGCAGCGCCTCCGGGACAGGGAGGCATGGCTACACCTTC

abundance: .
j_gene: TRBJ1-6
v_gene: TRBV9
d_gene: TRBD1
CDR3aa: CASSGAQGNSPLHF
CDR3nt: TGTGCCAGCAGCGGGGCACAGGGGAATTCACCCCTCCACTTT

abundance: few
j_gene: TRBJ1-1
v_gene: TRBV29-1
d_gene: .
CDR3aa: CSVSRTPLNTEAFF
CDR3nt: TGCAGCGTTTCTAGAACGCCCCTAAACACTGAAGCTTTCTTT

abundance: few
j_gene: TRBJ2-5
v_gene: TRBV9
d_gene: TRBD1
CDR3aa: CASSVATGQGAWETQYF
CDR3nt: TGTGCCAGCAGCGTAGCTACGGGACAGGGGGCGTGGGAGACCCAGTACTTC

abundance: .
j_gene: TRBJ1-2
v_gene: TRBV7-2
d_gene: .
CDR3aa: CASSLGMAANYGYTF
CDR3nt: TGTGCCAGCAGCTTAGGGATGGCAGCCAACTATGGCTACACCTTC

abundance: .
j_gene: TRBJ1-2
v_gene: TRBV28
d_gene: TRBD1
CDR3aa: CASRRDSNYGYTF
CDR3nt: TGTGCCAGCAGGAGGGACAGCAACTATGGCTACACCTTC

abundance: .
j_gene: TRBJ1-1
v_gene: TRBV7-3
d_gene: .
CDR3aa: CASSFGQGNTEAFF
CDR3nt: TGTGCCAGCAGCTTTGGGCAGGGTAACACTGAAGCTTTCTTT

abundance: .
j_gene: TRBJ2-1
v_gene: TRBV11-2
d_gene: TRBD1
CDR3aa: CASSLGQGSSYNEQFF
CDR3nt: TGTGCCAGCAGCTTAGGACAGGGGTCGTCCTACAATGAGCAGTTCTTC

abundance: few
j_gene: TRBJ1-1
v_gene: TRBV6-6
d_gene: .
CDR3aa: CASCTANTEAFF
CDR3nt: TGTGCCAGCTGTACGGCGAACACTGAAGCTTTCTTT

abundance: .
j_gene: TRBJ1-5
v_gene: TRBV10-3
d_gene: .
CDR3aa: CAISSSRSDQPQHF
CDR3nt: TGTGCCATCAGTAGTTCCAGATCGGATCAGCCCCAGCATTTT

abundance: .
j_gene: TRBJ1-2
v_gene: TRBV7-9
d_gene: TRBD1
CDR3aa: CASSFRDSYGYTF
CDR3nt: TGTGCCAGCAGCTTTAGGGACAGCTATGGCTACACCTTC

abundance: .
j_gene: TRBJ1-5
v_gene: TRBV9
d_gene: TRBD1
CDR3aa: CASSDGQGAWPQHF
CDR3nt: TGTGCCAGCAGTGATGGACAGGGGGCTTGGCCCCAGCATTTT

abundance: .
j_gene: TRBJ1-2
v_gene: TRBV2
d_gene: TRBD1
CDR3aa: CASSTRGQGNDYTF
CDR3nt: TGTGCCAGCAGTACCCGCGGACAGGGGAACGACTACACCTTC

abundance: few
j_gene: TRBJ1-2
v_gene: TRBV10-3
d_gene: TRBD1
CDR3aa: CAITPGQAILGDGYTF
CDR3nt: TGTGCCATCACCCCGGGACAGGCCATTCTGGGGGATGGCTACACCTTC

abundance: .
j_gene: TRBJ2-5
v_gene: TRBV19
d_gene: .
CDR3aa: CASRVGETQYF
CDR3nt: TGTGCCAGTAGGGTGGGGGAGACCCAGTACTTC

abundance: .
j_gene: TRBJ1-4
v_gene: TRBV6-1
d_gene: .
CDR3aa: CASGTSPNEKLFF
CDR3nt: TGTGCCAGCGGGACTTCGCCTAATGAAAAACTGTTTTTT

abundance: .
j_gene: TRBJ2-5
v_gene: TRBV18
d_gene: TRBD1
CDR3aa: CASSIGQGQETQYF
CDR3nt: TGTGCCAGCTCTATCGGACAGGGGCAAGAGACCCAGTACTTC

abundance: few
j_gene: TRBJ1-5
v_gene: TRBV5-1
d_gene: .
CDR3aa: CASSQGTENQPQHF
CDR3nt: TGCGCCAGCAGCCAAGGGACGGAGAATCAGCCCCAGCATTTT

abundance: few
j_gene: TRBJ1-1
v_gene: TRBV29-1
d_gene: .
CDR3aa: CSVNVPTEAFF
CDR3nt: TGCAGCGTCAACGTACCCACTGAAGCTTTCTTT

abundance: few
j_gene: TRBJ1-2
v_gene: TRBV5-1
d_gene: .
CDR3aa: CASSLPDYGYTF
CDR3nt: TGCGCCAGCAGCTTGCCGGACTATGGCTACACCTTC

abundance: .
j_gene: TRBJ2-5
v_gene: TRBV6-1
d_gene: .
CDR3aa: CASSKNLAETQYF
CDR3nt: TGTGCCAGCTCAAAAAACTTGGCGGAGACCCAGTACTTC

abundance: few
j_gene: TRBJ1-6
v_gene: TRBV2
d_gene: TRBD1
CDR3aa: CASTLDRANSPLHF
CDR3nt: TGTGCCAGCACCCTGGACAGGGCTAATTCACCCCTCCACTTT

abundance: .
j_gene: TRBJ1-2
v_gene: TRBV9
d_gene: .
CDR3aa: CASSVAVDYGYTF
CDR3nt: TGTGCCAGCAGCGTAGCTGTCGACTATGGCTACACCTTC

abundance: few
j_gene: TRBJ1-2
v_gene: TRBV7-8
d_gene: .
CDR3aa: CASSPIINSYGYTF
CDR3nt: TGTGCCAGCAGCCCCATTATTAACTCCTATGGCTACACCTTC

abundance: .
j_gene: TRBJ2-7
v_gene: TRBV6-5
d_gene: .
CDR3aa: CASTYSRGHSYEQYF
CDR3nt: TGTGCCAGCACGTACTCGAGGGGTCACTCCTACGAGCAGTACTTC

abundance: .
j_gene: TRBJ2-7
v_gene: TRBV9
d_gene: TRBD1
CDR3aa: CASSVTGDLNEQYF
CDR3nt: TGTGCCAGCAGCGTGACAGGGGACTTAAACGAGCAGTACTTC

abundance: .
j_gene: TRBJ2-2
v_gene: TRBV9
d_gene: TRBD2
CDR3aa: CASSPPGTSGVGTGELFF
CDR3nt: TGTGCCAGCAGCCCTCCCGGGACTAGCGGGGTTGGCACCGGGGAGCTGTTTTTT

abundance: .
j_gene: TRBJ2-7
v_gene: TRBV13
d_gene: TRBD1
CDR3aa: CASSPRQGFSYEQYF
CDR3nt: TGTGCCAGCAGCCCGAGACAGGGTTTCTCCTACGAGCAGTACTTC

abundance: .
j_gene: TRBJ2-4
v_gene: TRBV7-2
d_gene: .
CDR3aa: CASSLTRGWADIQYF
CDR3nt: TGTGCCAGCAGCTTGACTCGGGGCTGGGCAGACATTCAGTACTTC

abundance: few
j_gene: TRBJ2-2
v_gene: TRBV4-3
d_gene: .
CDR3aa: CASSQETHGAGELFF
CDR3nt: TGCGCCAGCAGCCAAGAAACCCATGGCGCCGGGGAGCTGTTTTTT

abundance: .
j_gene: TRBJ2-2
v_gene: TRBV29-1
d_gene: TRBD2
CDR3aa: CSVDGQAGGQLFF
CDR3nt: TGCAGCGTGGATGGACAGGCGGGGGGGCAGCTGTTTTTT

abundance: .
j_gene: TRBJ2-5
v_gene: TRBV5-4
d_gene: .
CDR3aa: CASSLPQGRGETQYF
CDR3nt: TGTGCCAGCAGCTTGCCCCAGGGGCGGGGGGAGACCCAGTACTTC

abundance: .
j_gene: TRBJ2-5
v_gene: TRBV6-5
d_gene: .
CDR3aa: CASSMDYLGTQYF
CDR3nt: TGTGCCAGCAGTATGGACTACCTCGGGACCCAGTACTTC